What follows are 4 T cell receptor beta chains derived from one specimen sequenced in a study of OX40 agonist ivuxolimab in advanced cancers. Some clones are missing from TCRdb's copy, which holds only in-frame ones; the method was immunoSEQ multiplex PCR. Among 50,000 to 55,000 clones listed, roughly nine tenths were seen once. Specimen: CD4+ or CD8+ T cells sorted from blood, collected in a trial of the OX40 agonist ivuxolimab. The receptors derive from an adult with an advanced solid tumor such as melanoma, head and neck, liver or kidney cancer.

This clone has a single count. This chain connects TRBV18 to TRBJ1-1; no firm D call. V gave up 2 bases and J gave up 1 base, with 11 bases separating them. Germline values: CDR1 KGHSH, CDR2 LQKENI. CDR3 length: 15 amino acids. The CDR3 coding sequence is TGTGCCAGCTCACCATTCGAGGCAGCGAACACTGAAGCTTTCTTT. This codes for CASSPFEAANTEAFF.

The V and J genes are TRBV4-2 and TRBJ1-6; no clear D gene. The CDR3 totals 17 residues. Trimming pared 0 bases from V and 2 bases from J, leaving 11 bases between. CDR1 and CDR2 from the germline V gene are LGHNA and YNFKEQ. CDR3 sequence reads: CASSQERQATYNSPLHF. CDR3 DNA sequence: TGTGCCAGCAGCCAAGAGCGTCAAGCGACCTATAATTCACCCCTCCACTTT.

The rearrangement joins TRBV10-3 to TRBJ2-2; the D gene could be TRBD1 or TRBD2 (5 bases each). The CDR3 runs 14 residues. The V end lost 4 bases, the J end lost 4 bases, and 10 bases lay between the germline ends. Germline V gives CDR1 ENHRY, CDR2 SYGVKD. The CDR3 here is CAISVEGRTGELFF. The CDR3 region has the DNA TGTGCCATCAGTGTAGAGGGGCGCACCGGGGAGCTGTTTTTT.

CDR3 sequence reads: CASSPGQGTGAEAFF. Here the CDR3 DNA reads TGTGCCAGCAGCCCAGGACAGGGGACGGGCGCTGAAGCTTTCTTT. The chain links TRBV6-5 to TRBJ1-1; 9 nucleotides align to TRBD1. This CDR3 region has 15 residues. Germline CDR1 MNHEY, CDR2 SVGAGI. Trimming at V came to 6 bases and at J to 6 bases, leaving 11 bases not matched to a gene.